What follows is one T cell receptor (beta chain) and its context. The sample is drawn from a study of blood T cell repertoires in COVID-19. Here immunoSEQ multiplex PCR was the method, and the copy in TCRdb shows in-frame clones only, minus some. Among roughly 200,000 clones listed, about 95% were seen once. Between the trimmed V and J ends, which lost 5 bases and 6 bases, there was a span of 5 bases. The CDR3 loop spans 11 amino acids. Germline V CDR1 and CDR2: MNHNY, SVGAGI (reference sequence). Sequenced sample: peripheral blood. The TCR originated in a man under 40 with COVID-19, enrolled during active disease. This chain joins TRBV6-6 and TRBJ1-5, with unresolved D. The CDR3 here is CASSGGQPQHF. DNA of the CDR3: TGTGCCAGCAGTGGAGGTCAGCCCCAGCATTTT.